These 5 T cell receptor beta chains were sequenced from one sample in a study of T cells in Graves' hyperthyroidism and ophthalmopathy. The TCR beta CDR3 regions underwent amplification using RNA transcripts as the source. HTBI primers were the set used in a first-round RT-PCR of the TCR CDR3. In TCRdb, the multiplex PCR reads were re-called with MiXCR into one record per CDR3 protein. The data contain about 660,000 distinct CDR3 sequences, just under 45% of them singletons. The sequenced sample was peripheral blood or thyroid tissue (not recorded which). The source of these receptors is an adult man with Graves' disease, either hyperthyroidism or ophthalmopathy (not recorded which).

The V gene is TRBV20-1, the J gene TRBJ2-7; no reliable D call. The germline V gene has CDR1 DFQATT and CDR2 SNEGSKA (reference sequence). The CDR3 loop spans 11 amino acids. V was shortened by 6 bases and J by 6 bases, with 12 bases between the two germline ends. The CDR3 loop is CSAPLGIEQYF. CDR3 coding DNA: TGCAGTGCCCCTCTGGGCATCGAGCAGTACTTC.

This clonotype was observed a few times. Mismatch with germline at one junction end may stem from a read error. The chain joins TRBV5-1 to TRBJ2-7; TRBD1 matches at 8 bases. Germline CDR1 reads SGHRS; CDR2 reads YFSETQ. This CDR3 comprises 15 residues. The CDR3 here is CASSARDRSSYEQYF. CDR3 coding DNA: TGTGCCAGCAGCGCCCGGGACAGGAGCTCCTACGAGCAGTACTTC.

In the case of this clonotype: Compared with germline, one end of the junction differs, possibly owing to a read error. The CDR3 loop is CAGSALGTGNGYTF. CDR3 DNA: TGTGCCGGCAGCGCGCTTGGGACAGGGAACGGCTACACCTTC. This rearrangement joins TRBV9 to TRBJ1-2, with 9 bases identical to TRBD1. The germline V gene encodes CDR1 SGDLS and CDR2 YYNGEE. This CDR3 has 14 residues.

This clonotype was detected a few times. The chain has TRBV7-2 and TRBJ2-7; 10 bases agree with TRBD1. The V gene end was trimmed by 5 bases and the J gene end by 5 bases; junction bases not matched to a gene: 6. CDR3 size: 14 residues. From germline, CDR1 is SGHTA and CDR2 FQGNSA. The CDR3 coding sequence is TGTGCCAGCAGCGCCCGGGACAGGGGAAACGAGCAGTACTTC. This codes for CASSARDRGNEQYF.

The rearrangement joins TRBV5-1 to TRBJ2-2; TRBD2 agrees at 8 bases. V lost 6 bases to trimming and J lost 2 bases; unmatched junction nucleotides: 6. The length of the CDR3 is 15 residues. CDR1 SGHRS and CDR2 YFSETQ come from the germline V gene. The CDR3 is CASTKTSVNTGELFF. CDR3 bases: TGCGCCAGCACCAAGACTAGCGTTAACACCGGGGAGCTGTTTTTT.